This T cell receptor (beta chain) appears in the sequencing data of a study of cytomegalovirus exposure and HLA in healthy donors. The CDR3 sequence is 15 residues long. CDR1 MNHNS and CDR2 SASEGT come from the germline V gene. The PCR had 60 Vbeta and 13 Jbeta primers. Method: immunoSEQ multiplex PCR; TCRdb's copy keeps in-frame clones and lacks some. The profile covers about 120,000 clones, with under 85% appearing a single time and around 9.9% taken by the ten largest. As regards this clone: What it binds is unknown. One end of the junction does not line up with germline, which may come from a read error.

General observations from the study: According to a later analysis, donors in an Asian-associated ancestry cluster reportedly had fewer N-insertions than the 666-donor mean.

Material: PBMCs. V usage is TRBV6-1 and J usage is TRBJ2-7, with 10 bases matching TRBD1. The sequence was collected from a man aged 35 to 55 in good health and CMV-seropositive. The CDR3 DNA reads TGTGCCAGCAGGGAAGGGACAGGGGTTTTACCCGAGCAGTACTTC. Protein sequence: CASREGTGVLPEQYF.